A single sample gave rise to the 15 T cell receptor beta chains below, sequenced in a study of vaccination and CD4 T cells after COVID-19 (dated by TCRdb to the early 2020s). The intended sense of this specimen's treatment or condition label: 10-day PBMC culture with coronavirus spike peptide pools or control peptides (ViraFEST assay). The library was generated by PCR. The run used an Illumina iSeq 100. TCR sequencing of DNA from cultured CD4+ T cells used the Oncomine TCR Beta short-read assay at the Johns Hopkins FTIC core. TCRdb trimmed public reads at Q25 via fastp, called clones via MiXCR and kept in-frame beta chains. Every entry covers one CDR3 protein and lists the most common genes and DNA from its rows. The sample table records about 13,000 distinct CDR3 sequences; approximately 40% of these occur just once. The ten largest make up over 12% of the sample. For these receptors, no antigen is known.

The sequenced material came from CD4+ T cells from blood, cultured in vitro. Every receptor here comes from a human donor who had recovered from COVID-19.

This chain uses TRBV18 with TRBJ1-1, with D possibly matching TRBD1 (5 bases). Trimming left V 3 bases short and J 1 base short, with 6 bases between. The CDR3 contains 13 residues. Per germline, CDR1 KGHSH and CDR2 LQKENI. The CDR3 nucleotides read TGTGCCAGCTCACCCGGACAGAACACTGAAGCTTTCTTT. It translates to CASSPGQNTEAFF. The full variable domain, completed using reference TRBV18 and TRBJ1-1, is NAGVMQNPRHLVRRRGQEARLRCSPMKGHSHVYWYRQLPEEGLKFMVYLQKENIIDESGMPKERFSAEFPKEGPSILRIQQVVRGDSAAYFCASSPGQNTEAFFGQGTRLTVV.

This clonotype has more than one count but fewer than ten. The chain recombines TRBV28 with TRBJ1-2; no definite D call. CDR3 length: 11 residues. With 5 bases removed from V and 4 bases from J, the gap between germline ends came to 5 bases. CDR1 is MDHEN and CDR2 is SYDVKM in the germline V gene. The CDR3 region has the DNA TGTGCCAGCAGTAACCCCTATGGCTACACCTTC. Translated: CASSNPYGYTF.

A few counts support this clonotype. V usage is TRBV7-6 and J usage is TRBJ1-1; D not resolved. Germline V CDR1 and CDR2: SGHVS, FNYEAQ. The CDR3 spans 13 residues. Deletions cut 2 bases from V and 2 bases from J, with 6 bases between. CDR3 loop: CASSLSQNTEAFF. DNA of the CDR3: TGTGCCAGCAGCTTAAGCCAAAACACTGAAGCTTTCTTT.

Only a few counts were recorded for this clonotype. The chain combines TRBV30 with TRBJ2-3, with D possibly matching TRBD2 (6 bases). The ends were cut back, 1 base at V and 4 bases at J, with 6 bases in the middle. The germline V gene has CDR1 GTSNPN and CDR2 SVGIG (reference sequence). The CDR3 is made up of 12 amino acids. The CDR3 loop reads CAWSERADTQYF. Here the CDR3 DNA reads TGTGCCTGGAGTGAGCGGGCAGATACGCAGTATTTT.

This rearrangement joins TRBV6-2 or TRBV6-3 to TRBJ1-5; 7 bases match TRBD1. Germline V CDR1 and CDR2: MNHEY, SVGEGT. With V trimmed by 5 bases and J by 0 bases, 13 bases remained unmatched. The CDR3 extends over 18 amino acids. The CDR3 protein is CASSINRDRDNSNQPQHF. Here the CDR3 DNA reads TGTGCCAGCAGTATCAACCGGGACAGAGACAATAGCAATCAGCCCCAGCATTTT.

The chain combines TRBV6-2 or TRBV6-3 with TRBJ2-2, with TRBD1 as a possible D gene (7 bases). The germline CDR1 and CDR2 sequences are MNHEY and SVGEGT. CDR3 length: 13 amino acids. V lost 10 bases, J lost 5 bases, and 14 bases lay in between. DNA for the CDR3: TGTGCCACCAGACAGGGAGGAACCGGGGAGCTGTTTTTT. Its protein is CATRQGGTGELFF.

This clonotype turned up a few times. The genes are TRBV7-9 and TRBJ1-2, with D perhaps TRBD1 (5 bases). CDR3 length: 16 residues. The ends were cut back, 1 base at V and 4 bases at J, with 16 bases in the middle. The V gene's germline CDR1 is SEHNR and CDR2 FQNEAQ (reference sequence). The CDR3 region has the DNA TGTGCCAGCAGCTTAGGTTCCGGGGGACGGGGCTATGGCTACACCTTC. This encodes CASSLGSGGRGYGYTF.

J is TRBJ2-2 and V is TRBV3-1; 8 nucleotides line up with TRBD1. Looked up from germline, CDR1 is LGHDT and CDR2 is YNNKEL (reference sequence). Unmatched junction bases numbered 8, after V lost 0 bases and J lost 5 bases. The CDR3 has 17 residues. In DNA form, the CDR3 reads TGTGCCAGCAGCCAAGATTCGGGGACAGGAGGGACCGGGGAGCTGTTTTTT. It codes for CASSQDSGTGGTGELFF.

This clonotype has just a few counts. This sequence joins TRBV2 and TRBJ2-7; 7 bases are a match to TRBD2. V gave up 5 bases and J gave up 6 bases; unmatched junction bases: 10. The length of the CDR3 is 14 residues. Germline V gene data show CDR1 as SNHLY and CDR2 as FYNNEI. The CDR3 bases are TGTGCCAGCAGTCCTCCAGGGAGGGAAGGCGAGCAGTACTTC. Protein sequence: CASSPPGREGEQYF.

V and J are TRBV6-1 and TRBJ1-5; maybe TRBD1 (5 bases). CDR1 is MNHNS and CDR2 is SASEGT in the germline V gene. Trimming pared 6 bases from V and 6 bases from J, leaving 15 bases between. This CDR3 region has 14 residues. The CDR3 sequence is CASRWGGESQPQHF. In DNA form, the CDR3 reads TGTGCCAGCAGGTGGGGGGGGGAAAGTCAGCCCCAGCATTTT.

This clonotype was seen a handful of times. The V call is TRBV18, the J call TRBJ1-6, with a weak D call TRBD1 (6 bases). The CDR3 consists of 15 residues. Trimming pared 3 bases from V and 4 bases from J, leaving 10 bases between. From germline, CDR1 is KGHSH and CDR2 LQKENI. CDR3 amino acids: CASSPRTDYNSPLHF. DNA of the CDR3: TGTGCCAGCTCACCCAGGACAGATTATAATTCACCCCTCCACTTT.

There are a few counts of this clonotype. The V call is TRBV9, the J call TRBJ2-3; possibly TRBD2 for D (5 bases). Germline CDR1 and CDR2: SGDLS and YYNGEE. V lost 4 bases and J 1 base, leaving 10 bases between the germline ends. This CDR3 has 14 amino acids. The CDR3 nucleotides read TGTGCCAGCAGCACTAGGACCCGCACAGATACGCAGTATTTT. Its translation is CASSTRTRTDTQYF.

The chain combines TRBV2 with TRBJ2-5; TRBD2 matches at 7 bases. CDR3 length: 14 amino acids. With V trimmed by 3 bases and J by 5 bases, 6 bases remained unmatched. From germline, CDR1 is SNHLY and CDR2 FYNNEI. In DNA form, the CDR3 reads TGTGCCAGCAGTGACTCCCAGGGAGGGGAGACCCAGTACTTC. This sequence encodes CASSDSQGGETQYF. Full variable domain (missing parts from reference TRBV2 and TRBJ2-5): EPEVTQTPSHQVTQMGQEVILRCVPISNHLYFYWYRQILGQKVEFLVSFYNNEISEKSEIFDDQFSVERPDGSNFTLKIRSTKLEDSAMYFCASSDSQGGETQYFGPGTRLLVL.

The chain combines TRBV12-3 or TRBV12-4 with TRBJ1-1; D might be TRBD1 (6 bases). This CDR3 has 14 amino acids. V shed 4 bases and J shed 1 base, with 10 bases lying between them. The CDR3 nucleotides read TGTGCCAGCAGTTCCAGGGGAGGGAACACTGAAGCTTTCTTT. Its translation is CASSSRGGNTEAFF.

This chain links TRBV12-3 or TRBV12-4 with TRBJ1-1; 8 bases line up with TRBD1. The CDR3 runs to 12 residues. The ends lost 5 bases at V and 11 bases at J; junction bases unmatched: 7. Written as DNA, the CDR3 is TGTGCCAGCAGTCCTGGACAGGGTCGGGCTTTCTTT. Amino acids: CASSPGQGRAFF.